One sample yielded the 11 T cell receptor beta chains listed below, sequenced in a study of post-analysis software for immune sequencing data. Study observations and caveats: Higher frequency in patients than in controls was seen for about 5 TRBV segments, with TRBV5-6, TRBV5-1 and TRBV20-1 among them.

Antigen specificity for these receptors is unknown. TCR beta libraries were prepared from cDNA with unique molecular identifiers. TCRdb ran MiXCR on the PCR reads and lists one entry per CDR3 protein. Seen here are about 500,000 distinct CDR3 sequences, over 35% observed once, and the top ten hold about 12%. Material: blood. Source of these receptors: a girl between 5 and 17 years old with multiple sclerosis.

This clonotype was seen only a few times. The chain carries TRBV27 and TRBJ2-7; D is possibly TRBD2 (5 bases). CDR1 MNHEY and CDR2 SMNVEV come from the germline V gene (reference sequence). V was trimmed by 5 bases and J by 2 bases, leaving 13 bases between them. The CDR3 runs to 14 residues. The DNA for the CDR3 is TGTGCCAGCAGTCCCTCCCGGGGAACCTACGAGCAGTACTTC. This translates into CASSPSRGTYEQYF.

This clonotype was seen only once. The CDR3 reads CASRTRDSPYNSPLHF. The CDR3 region has the DNA TGCGCCAGCAGAACCCGGGACTCACCCTATAATTCACCCCTCCACTTT. The chain employs TRBV5-1 and TRBJ1-6; possible D gene TRBD1, 5 bases. Germline V gene lookup returns CDR1 SGHRS and CDR2 YFSETQ. V dropped 5 bases and J dropped 2 bases, with 14 bases sitting between them. The CDR3 contains 16 residues. Using reference TRBV5-1 and TRBJ1-6 for the parts outside the CDR3, the full variable domain is KAGVTQTPRYLIKTRGQQVTLSCSPISGHRSVSWYQQTPGQGLQFLFEYFSETQRNKGNFPGRFSGRQFSNSRSEMNVSTLELGDSALYLCASRTRDSPYNSPLHFGNGTRLTVT.

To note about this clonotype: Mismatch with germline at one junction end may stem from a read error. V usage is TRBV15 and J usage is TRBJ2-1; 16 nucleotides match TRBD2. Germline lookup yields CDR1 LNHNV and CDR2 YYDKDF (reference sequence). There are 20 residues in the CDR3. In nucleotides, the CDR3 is TGTGCCACCAGCAGAGCTGGGACTAGCGGGAGGGCCAGTATTTACAATGGGCAGTTCTTC. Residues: CATSRAGTSGRASIYNGQFF.

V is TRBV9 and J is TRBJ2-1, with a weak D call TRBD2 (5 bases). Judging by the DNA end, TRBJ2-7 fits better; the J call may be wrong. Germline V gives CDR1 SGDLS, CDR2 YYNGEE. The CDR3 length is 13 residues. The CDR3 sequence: CASSAPGYNEQYF. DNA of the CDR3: TGTGCCAGCAGCGCACCGGGATACAATGAGCAGTACTTC.

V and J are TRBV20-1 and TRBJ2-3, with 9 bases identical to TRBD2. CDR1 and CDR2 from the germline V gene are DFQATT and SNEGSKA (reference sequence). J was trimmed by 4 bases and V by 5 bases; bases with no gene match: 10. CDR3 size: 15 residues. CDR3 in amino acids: CSAVGAGGRSDTQYF. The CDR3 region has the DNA TGCAGTGCTGTCGGGGCGGGAGGGCGGTCAGATACGCAGTATTTT.

The CDR3 sequence: CASRTGTVGAFF. Written as DNA, the CDR3 is TGTGCCAGCAGAACAGGGACAGTCGGAGCTTTCTTT. J is TRBJ1-1 and V is TRBV28; 7 bases are a match to TRBD1. The CDR3 is 12 amino acids. CDR1 MDHEN and CDR2 SYDVKM come from the germline V gene. The V and J ends lost 6 bases and 10 bases, in that order; junction bases with no gene match: 8.

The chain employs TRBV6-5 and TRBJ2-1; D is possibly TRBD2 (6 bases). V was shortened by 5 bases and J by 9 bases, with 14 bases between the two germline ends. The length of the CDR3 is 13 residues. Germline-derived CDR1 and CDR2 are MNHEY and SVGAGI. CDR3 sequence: CASSRRAGGEQFF. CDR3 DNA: TGTGCCAGCAGTCGGAGGGCCGGAGGTGAGCAGTTCTTC.

In DNA, the CDR3 is TGTGCCAGCACGACGGGAGAGGCAAAGAACAATGAGCAGTTCTTC. This gives the protein CASTTGEAKNNEQFF. V usage is TRBV7-2 and J usage is TRBJ2-1; the D gene is possibly TRBD2 (6 bases). This CDR3 region has 15 residues. V was trimmed by 7 bases and J by 5 bases, leaving 18 bases between them. CDR1 is SGHTA, CDR2 FQGNSA, per germline.

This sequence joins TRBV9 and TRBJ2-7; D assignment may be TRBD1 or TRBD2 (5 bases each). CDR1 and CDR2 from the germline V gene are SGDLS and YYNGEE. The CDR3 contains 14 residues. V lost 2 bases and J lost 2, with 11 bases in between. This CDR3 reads CASSVRDGPYEQYF. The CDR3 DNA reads TGTGCCAGCAGCGTCCGGGACGGACCCTACGAGCAGTACTTC.

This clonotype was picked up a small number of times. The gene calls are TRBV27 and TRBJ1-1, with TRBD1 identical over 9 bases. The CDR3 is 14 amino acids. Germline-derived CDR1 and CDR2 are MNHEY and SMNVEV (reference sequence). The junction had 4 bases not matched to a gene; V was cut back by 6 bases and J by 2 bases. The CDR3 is CASRRQGVNTEAFF. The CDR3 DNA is TGTGCCAGCAGACGACAGGGGGTAAACACTGAAGCTTTCTTT.

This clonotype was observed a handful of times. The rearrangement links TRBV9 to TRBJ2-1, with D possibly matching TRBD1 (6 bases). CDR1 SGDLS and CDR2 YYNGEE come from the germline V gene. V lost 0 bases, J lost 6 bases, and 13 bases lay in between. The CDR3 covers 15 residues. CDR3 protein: CASSVAAIRGNEQFF. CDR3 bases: TGTGCCAGCAGCGTAGCTGCTATCAGGGGCAATGAGCAGTTCTTC.